The 23 T cell receptor beta chains given below trace back to one sample, sequenced in a study of T cell repertoires in aging, cancer and after chemotherapy. The template was genomic DNA from peripheral blood, not RNA. Multiplex touch-down PCR with TRB-A/B primers amplified rearranged V-D-J TRB sequences. MiXCR, run by TCRdb on the multiplex PCR reads, gives a single entry per CDR3 protein. The table has roughly 5,300 distinct CDR3 sequences, about 27% seen once. Sequences were obtained from blood. Every receptor here comes from a human donor with a solid tumor.

By proportion, this clonotype is medium-sized. The V gene is TRBV10-3, the J gene TRBJ2-5, with a tentative D call TRBD1 (6 bases). V was clipped by 5 bases and J by 0 bases, with 13 bases between them. The CDR3 length is 15 residues. Looked up from germline, CDR1 is ENHRY and CDR2 is SYGVKD. The DNA of the CDR3 is TGTGCCATCAGTCATCCGGGACAAAACCAAGAGACCCAGTACTTC. It specifies CAISHPGQNQETQYF.

For this clonotype: Since a much larger clone is just one base distant, this may be a read error. The chain joins TRBV6-6 to TRBJ1-1; no clear D. V was pared by 4 bases and J by 9 bases, with 9 bases between. Germline V gene sequence: CDR1 MNHNY, CDR2 SVGAGI (reference sequence). The CDR3 is 11 amino acids. This CDR3 is CASSWRTKAFF. CDR3 coding DNA: TGTGCCAGCAGTTGGAGGACTAAAGCTTTCTTT.

This clonotype is termed medium-sized. The rearrangement links TRBV5-4 to TRBJ2-2, with 9 bases lining up with TRBD2. The CDR3 is made up of 19 amino acids. CDR1 is SGHNT, CDR2 YYREEE, per germline (reference sequence). The trim removed 0 bases at V and 6 bases at J, leaving 15 bases unmatched. CDR3 DNA sequence: TGTGCCAGCAGCTTGGCAGAAGAACGCTTAGCGGGAGTGGCCGGGGAGCTGTTTTTT. It translates to CASSLAEERLAGVAGELFF.

The sample holds a few counts of this clonotype. The chain is built from TRBV6-5 and TRBJ2-7, with TRBD2 matching 8 bases. After removal of 4 bases from V and 5 bases from J, the junction contained 7 bases not matched to a gene. Germline-derived CDR1 and CDR2 are MNHEY and SVGAGI. The CDR3 sequence is 14 residues long. The CDR3 loop is CASSFQRESNEQYF. CDR3 DNA sequence: TGTGCCAGCAGTTTCCAGCGGGAGTCAAACGAGCAGTACTTC.

This clonotype is deemed medium-sized. This rearrangement joins TRBV6-5 to TRBJ1-3; 7 bases fit TRBD1. Germline V gives CDR1 MNHEY, CDR2 SVGAGI. This CDR3 region has 14 residues. V was clipped by 4 bases and J by 4 bases; unmatched bases: 4. CDR3 in amino acids: CASSLQGLGNTIYF. In DNA, the CDR3 is TGTGCCAGCAGTTTACAGGGGCTCGGAAACACCATATATTTT.

About this clonotype: A read error is possible here, since a much larger clone lies one base away. This chain's CDR3 is CASSLYGELTNEQFF. The CDR3 region has the DNA TGTGCCAGCAGTTTATATGGCGAACTAACCAATGAGCAGTTCTTC. The V call is TRBV27, the J call TRBJ2-1; D call uncertain. V was pared by 1 base and J by 6 bases, with 13 bases between. This CDR3 is built from 15 residues. In germline, CDR1 is MNHEY, CDR2 SMNVEV (reference sequence).

This clonotype is medium-sized by share. The chain is built from TRBV5-5 and TRBJ2-2, with 8 nucleotides matching TRBD2. The CDR3 totals 16 residues. V lost 4 bases and J lost 4; bases outside the gene matches: 9. The germline V gene has CDR1 SGHKS and CDR2 YYEKEE (reference sequence). CDR3: CASSPGGSGTTGELFF. The DNA of the CDR3 is TGTGCCAGCAGCCCGGGGGGTAGCGGGACCACCGGGGAGCTGTTTTTT. Full variable domain (missing parts from reference TRBV5-5 and TRBJ2-2): DAGVTQSPTHLIKTRGQQVTLRCSPISGHKSVSWYQQVLGQGPQFIFQYYEKEERGRGNFPDRFSARQFPNYSSELNVNALLLGDSALYLCASSPGGSGTTGELFFGEGSRLTVL.

This clonotype was seen a handful of times. This sequence joins TRBV20-1 and TRBJ2-7, with 9 bases matching TRBD2. J was trimmed by 7 bases and V by 7 bases; bases with no gene match: 11. CDR3 length equals 13 residues. The V gene's germline CDR1 is DFQATT and CDR2 SNEGSKA (reference sequence). CDR3 amino acids: CSVPGLALGEQYF. The CDR3 region has the DNA TGCAGTGTCCCGGGACTAGCCCTGGGGGAGCAGTACTTC.

This clonotype was detected only a few times. This chain links TRBV14 with TRBJ2-7; the match to TRBD2 covers 7 bases. This CDR3 contains 15 residues. V was clipped by 1 base and J by 1 base; unmatched bases: 4. Germline lookup yields CDR1 SGHDN and CDR2 FVKESK. CDR3 region: CASSQVGGGSYEQYF. In DNA form, the CDR3 reads TGTGCCAGCAGCCAAGTGGGGGGGGGTTCCTACGAGCAGTACTTC.

This clonotype counts as medium-sized (0.01 to 0.1%). At one boundary the junction diverges from the germline segment, which might be a read error. The chain is built from TRBV15 and TRBJ1-3; possibly TRBD1 for D (6 bases). The CDR3 spans 13 residues. Germline V gene data show CDR1 as LNHNV and CDR2 as YYDKDF (reference sequence). The CDR3 nucleotides read TGTGCCACCAGCAGAGGTCCGATCCGGGACATAGTTTTT. Its translation: CATSRGPIRDIVF.

The rearrangement joins TRBV11-2 to TRBJ1-6; weak D call: TRBD1 (6 bases). V was clipped by 5 bases and J by 15 bases, with 11 bases between them. The CDR3 has 11 amino acids. Germline CDR1 SGHAT, CDR2 FQNNGV. CDR3 nucleotide sequence: TGTGCCAGCAGCGTAGGACAGCTCCTCCACTTT. Encoded protein: CASSVGQLLHF.

The genes are TRBV5-6 and TRBJ2-1; 9 bases align to TRBD2. The V and J ends lost 0 bases and 10 bases, in that order; junction bases with no gene match: 11. The CDR3 sequence is 16 residues long. The germline CDR1 and CDR2 sequences are SGHDT and YYEEEE. The CDR3 nucleotides are TGTGCCAGCAGCTTGGGTTTCGGATTAGCGGGAGTGGAGCAGTTCTTC. Amino acid sequence: CASSLGFGLAGVEQFF.

The gene calls are TRBV7-9 and TRBJ2-1, with D perhaps assigned TRBD1 or TRBD2 (5 bases each). This CDR3 spans 15 amino acids. V gave up 6 bases and J gave up 5 bases, with 17 bases separating them. The germline V gene has CDR1 SEHNR and CDR2 FQNEAQ (reference sequence). The CDR3 bases are TGTGCCAGCAGTGTACCGCCGGGGCCTAACAATGAGCAGTTCTTC. This codes for CASSVPPGPNNEQFF.

By share, this clonotype counts as medium-sized. The junction does not match germline at one end; this may be a read error. The chain employs TRBV5-4 and TRBJ1-4, with 8 bases matching TRBD1. The CDR3 covers 15 residues. Germline lookup yields CDR1 SGHNT and CDR2 YYREEE (reference sequence). The CDR3 is CASSSAGTGNEELFF. DNA of the CDR3: TGTGCCAGCAGCTCCGCCGGGACAGGCAATGAAGAACTGTTTTTT.

The chain is built from TRBV19 and TRBJ2-5, with D tentatively TRBD2 (5 bases). This CDR3 comprises 14 residues. Deletions cut 3 bases from V and 5 bases from J, with 13 bases between. The germline CDR1 and CDR2 sequences are LNHDA and SQIVND (reference sequence). The CDR3: CASSIRAGRETQYF. CDR3 DNA: TGTGCCAGTAGTATCCGGGCGGGCCGGGAGACCCAGTACTTC.

This clonotype qualifies as medium-sized. The V and J genes are TRBV15 and TRBJ2-1; 9 bases are a match to TRBD1. Trimming at V came to 1 base and at J to 5 bases, leaving 0 bases not matched to a gene. The germline V gene encodes CDR1 LNHNV and CDR2 YYDKDF (reference sequence). CDR3 size: 14 residues. The CDR3 DNA reads TGTGCCACCAGCAGAGGGACAGGGGACAATGAGCAGTTCTTC. Protein: CATSRGTGDNEQFF.

Within the sample, this clonotype is medium-sized. The chain couples TRBV5-5 to TRBJ1-6; TRBD1 is a possible D gene (5 bases). The CDR3 has 15 residues. Trimming removed 1 base from V and 5 bases from J, with 10 bases in between. Germline V lookup: CDR1 SGHKS, CDR2 YYEKEE (reference sequence). Written as DNA, the CDR3 is TGTGCCAGCAGCTTGTACACAGGTGATAATTCACCCCTCCACTTT. It encodes CASSLYTGDNSPLHF.

The sample holds a few counts of this clonotype. The V call is TRBV5-4, the J call TRBJ2-7; TRBD2 matches 13 bases. CDR3 length equals 18 residues. With V trimmed by 3 bases and J by 3 bases, 12 bases remained unmatched. From germline, CDR1 is SGHNT and CDR2 YYREEE (reference sequence). The CDR3 loop reads CASSYVGLAGERVYEQYF. The CDR3 region has the DNA TGTGCCAGCAGCTACGTAGGACTAGCGGGAGAGAGGGTCTACGAGCAGTACTTC.

The V and J genes are TRBV24-1 and TRBJ2-3; weak D call: TRBD2 (7 bases). The CDR3 runs to 17 residues. Trimming cost V 0 bases and J 5 bases, with 17 bases left between them. CDR1 and CDR2 (germline): KGHDR, SFDVKD. CDR3 in amino acids: CATSDLGGGSYGDTQYF. In DNA form, the CDR3 reads TGTGCCACCAGTGATTTGGGGGGCGGGAGTTACGGAGATACGCAGTATTTT.

This clonotype was detected only a few times. The J gene is TRBJ2-5, the V gene TRBV4-3; the match to TRBD1 covers 10 bases. J lost 5 bases, V lost 4 bases, and 10 bases had no gene match. The CDR3 spans 16 residues. CDR1 and CDR2 from the germline V gene are LGHNA and YSLEER. Here the CDR3 DNA reads TGCGCCAGCAGCCCAACCGGACAGGGGGAGGGGGAGACCCAGTACTTC. This translates into CASSPTGQGEGETQYF.

In its sample, this clonotype is medium-sized. This chain links TRBV12-3 or TRBV12-4 with TRBJ2-3; 7 bases are shared with TRBD2. CDR3 size: 12 residues. J was trimmed by 9 bases and V by 2 bases; bases with no gene match: 2. The CDR3 sequence: CASSLWGGTQYF. CDR3 nucleotides: TGTGCCAGCAGTTTATGGGGAGGGACGCAGTATTTT.

The chain employs TRBV7-9 and TRBJ2-2, with 10 bases identical to TRBD1. This CDR3 has 17 amino acids. With V trimmed by 0 bases and J by 4 bases, 5 bases remained unmatched. The germline V gene has CDR1 SEHNR and CDR2 FQNEAQ (reference sequence). The CDR3 spells CASSLAGQGVGTGELFF. The CDR3 DNA is TGTGCCAGCAGCTTAGCTGGACAGGGGGTCGGCACCGGGGAGCTGTTTTTT.

The genes are TRBV7-6 and TRBJ2-1; TRBD2 matches at 9 bases. With V trimmed by 5 bases and J by 0 bases, 8 bases remained unmatched. CDR1 is SGHVS, CDR2 FNYEAQ, per germline. The CDR3 is made up of 17 amino acids. The CDR3 DNA sequence: TGTGCCAGCAGCCCCAGGACTAGCGCGAGCTCCTACAATGAGCAGTTCTTC. Its protein is CASSPRTSASSYNEQFF.